The 17 T cell receptor beta chains reported below all come from one sample, sequenced in a study of OX40 agonist ivuxolimab in advanced cancers. The repertoire was sequenced with immunoSEQ multiplex PCR; TCRdb's copy has only in-frame clones and lacks some. This table has about 40,000 clones, 70% to 90% appearing once. Sample: CD4+ or CD8+ T cells sorted from blood, taken in a trial of the OX40 agonist ivuxolimab. Receptors were obtained from an adult with an advanced solid tumor such as melanoma, head and neck, liver or kidney cancer.

This clone was observed once. V is TRBV5-4 and J is TRBJ2-7, with 9 bases aligning to TRBD1. Germline CDR1 SGHNT, CDR2 YYREEE (reference sequence). The CDR3 is 16 residues long. V dropped 3 bases and J dropped 4; count of bases not matched to a gene: 11. DNA of the CDR3: TGTGCCAGCAGCTCAGGACCGGGACAGGGATTTTACGAGCAGTACTTC. Translation gives CASSSGPGQGFYEQYF.

This rearrangement joins TRBV6-6 to TRBJ2-2; D gene unclear. V was trimmed by 8 bases and J by 2 bases, leaving 6 bases between them. The CDR3 covers 12 residues. Germline values: CDR1 MNHNY, CDR2 SVGAGI (reference sequence). This CDR3 is CASSLNTGELFF. As DNA, the CDR3 is TGTGCCAGCTCCCTTAACACCGGGGAGCTGTTTTTT.

This chain links TRBV27 with TRBJ2-7, with D possibly TRBD1 on 5 matching bases. The germline V and J ends were trimmed by 2 bases and 2 bases, with 10 bases remaining between them. This CDR3 has 14 amino acids. Germline CDR1 MNHEY, CDR2 SMNVEV (reference sequence). In nucleotides, the CDR3 is TGTGCCAGCAGTTTAAAGGGGCCCCCCTACGAGCAGTACTTC. It specifies CASSLKGPPYEQYF.

The chain recombines TRBV10-2 with TRBJ1-1; tentative D call: TRBD1 (5 bases). Germline loops: CDR1 WSHSY, CDR2 SAAADI. The ends were cut back, 8 bases at V and 4 bases at J, with 14 bases in the middle. The CDR3 runs to 13 residues. In DNA form, the CDR3 reads TGCGCCAGCGGCCGTGGACAAATCACTGAAGCTTTCTTT. It encodes CASGRGQITEAFF.

This chain links TRBV10-3 with TRBJ2-5, with 7 bases identical to TRBD2. CDR3 length equals 15 residues. CDR1 and CDR2 from the germline V gene are ENHRY and SYGVKD. J was trimmed by 2 bases and V by 0 bases; bases with no gene match: 3. The CDR3 DNA sequence: TGTGCCATCAGTGAGTCTGCCGGGGGGCAAGAGACCCAGTACTTC. As protein: CAISESAGGQETQYF.

V usage is TRBV13 and J usage is TRBJ2-1, with a possible D match to TRBD2 (7 bases). Between the trimmed V and J ends, which lost 7 bases and 2 bases, there was a span of 21 bases. Looked up from germline, CDR1 is PRHDT and CDR2 is FYEKMQ (reference sequence). This CDR3 region has 17 residues. The CDR3 region has the DNA TGTGCCAGCACCCCAGCAGTGGGGGGGGGCCCCTACAATGAGCAGTTCTTC. Translation gives CASTPAVGGGPYNEQFF.

J is TRBJ1-5 and V is TRBV4-1; no reliable D call. Looked up from germline, CDR1 is MGHRA and CDR2 is YSYEKL. CDR3 length: 14 residues. With 0 bases removed from V and 3 bases from J, the gap between germline ends came to 6 bases. The CDR3 nucleotides read TGCGCCAGCAGCCAAGAAGCAGCCAATCAGCCCCAGCATTTT. Translating gives CASSQEAANQPQHF.

V gene TRBV29-1 combines with J gene TRBJ2-3; D not certain. CDR1 and CDR2 (germline): SQVTM, ANQGSEA. V dropped 7 bases and J dropped 2 bases, with 13 bases sitting between them. The length of the CDR3 is 13 residues. The CDR3 DNA is TGCAGCGCTAACGGAGCCCCCACAGATACGCAGTATTTT. This codes for CSANGAPTDTQYF.

The genes are TRBV5-4 and TRBJ2-7; a weak D match, TRBD2 (6 bases). The germline V and J ends were trimmed by 3 bases and 3 bases, with 10 bases remaining between them. CDR1 and CDR2 (germline): SGHNT, YYREEE (reference sequence). The CDR3 length is 13 residues. This CDR3 is CASSWGTGYEQYF. CDR3 in DNA: TGTGCCAGCAGCTGGGGGACTGGCTACGAGCAGTACTTC.

The chain employs TRBV29-1 and TRBJ2-7, with a possible D match to TRBD2 (6 bases). CDR1 and CDR2 from the germline V gene are SQVTM and ANQGSEA. The CDR3 has 14 amino acids. V was trimmed by 8 bases and J by 0 bases, leaving 17 bases between them. The CDR3 loop reads CSILSGFLSYEQYF. In nucleotides, the CDR3 is TGCAGCATCTTGAGCGGGTTCCTCTCCTACGAGCAGTACTTC.

The chain has TRBV4-2 and TRBJ1-1; 9 bases match TRBD1. J was trimmed by 6 bases and V by 5 bases; bases with no gene match: 4. Per the germline V gene, CDR1 is LGHNA and CDR2 is YNFKEQ. This CDR3 is 13 amino acids long. The CDR3 spells CASSLGQGAEAFF. The DNA of the CDR3 is TGTGCCAGCAGCTTGGGACAGGGAGCTGAAGCTTTCTTT.

The chain recombines TRBV7-2 with TRBJ2-7, with D unresolved. Germline CDR1 SGHTA, CDR2 FQGNSA. Trimming removed 4 bases at V and 2 bases at J, with 3 bases between. This CDR3 spans 11 amino acids. As DNA, the CDR3 is TGTGCCAGCAGCTATACCTACGAGCAGTACTTC. It yields the protein CASSYTYEQYF.

The rearrangement uses TRBV18 and TRBJ2-5, with 12 bases that match TRBD1. V shed 6 bases, J shed 5 bases, and the junction held 7 bases outside the gene matches. Looked up from germline, CDR1 is KGHSH and CDR2 is LQKENI. This CDR3 has 15 amino acids. The CDR3 DNA reads TGTGCCAGCTCTCAAAGGGACAGGGGGCTGGAGACCCAGTACTTC. It encodes CASSQRDRGLETQYF.

The V and J genes are TRBV5-6 and TRBJ1-5; 7 nucleotides agree with TRBD1. The CDR3 consists of 16 residues. J was trimmed by 0 bases and V by 2 bases; bases with no gene match: 5. CDR1 SGHDT and CDR2 YYEEEE come from the germline V gene. The CDR3 reads CASSFGTDFSNQPQHF. In nucleotides, the CDR3 is TGTGCCAGCAGCTTCGGGACAGACTTTAGCAATCAGCCCCAGCATTTT. The full variable domain, in which reference TRBV5-6 and TRBJ1-5 provide the parts outside the CDR3, is DAGVTQSPTHLIKTRGQQVTLRCSPKSGHDTVSWYQQALGQGPQFIFQYYEEEERQRGNFPDRFSGHQFPNYSSELNVNALLLGDSALYLCASSFGTDFSNQPQHFGDGTRLSIL.

The rearrangement uses TRBV5-6 and TRBJ2-7; tentative D call: TRBD1 (6 bases). Germline V lookup: CDR1 SGHDT, CDR2 YYEEEE. CDR3 length: 13 residues. V was shortened by 5 bases and J by 0 bases, with 9 bases between the two germline ends. This CDR3 is CASRSGHSYEQYF. The CDR3 region has the DNA TGTGCCAGCAGGTCGGGACACTCCTACGAGCAGTACTTC. Supplemented by reference TRBV5-6 and TRBJ2-7, the full variable domain reads DAGVTQSPTHLIKTRGQQVTLRCSPKSGHDTVSWYQQALGQGPQFIFQYYEEEERQRGNFPDRFSGHQFPNYSSELNVNALLLGDSALYLCASRSGHSYEQYFGPGTRLTVT.

The chain joins TRBV10-3 to TRBJ2-5; 8 bases agree with TRBD2. CDR1 is ENHRY and CDR2 is SYGVKD in the germline V gene. V shed 0 bases and J 2 bases; nucleotides not matched to a gene: 5. This CDR3 is 16 amino acids long. The CDR3 loop reads CAISESSGGRQETQYF. In DNA, the CDR3 is TGTGCCATCAGTGAGTCCAGCGGGGGAAGACAAGAGACCCAGTACTTC.

Here the CDR3 DNA reads TGCGCCAGTAGTGCCGAAGGACCGAGCTCTGGAAACACCATATATTTT. Translating it yields CASSAEGPSSGNTIYF. The chain is built from TRBV5-1 and TRBJ1-3; D call uncertain. This CDR3 comprises 16 residues. Trimming took off 8 bases at V and 0 bases at J, with 18 bases between the two ends. The germline V gene has CDR1 SGHRS and CDR2 YFSETQ.